Following are 8 T cell receptor beta chains from one sample sequenced in a study of technical replicates of blood from four donors. Data came from immunoSEQ multiplex PCR; TCRdb stores just in-frame clones and leaves some out. The sample gives under 85,000 clones, 95% to 97% of which show up once; roughly 0.25% is in the top ten. Sequencing was done on a sample of T cells isolated from PBMCs. These receptors came from a human donor in good health.

The chain has TRBV5-8 and TRBJ1-4; D unresolved. Per germline, CDR1 SGHTS and CDR2 YDEGEE. V gave up 2 bases and J gave up 14 bases, with 19 bases separating them. This CDR3 has 14 residues. The CDR3 sequence: CASSLGPPIRRLFF. The CDR3 DNA is TGTGCCAGCAGCTTAGGACCCCCCATCAGGAGGCTGTTTTTT.

As to this clone: A junction boundary mismatches the germline segment, possibly from a read error. This chain joins TRBV7-2 and TRBJ1-2; TRBD1 might be the D (6 bases). Germline V gene sequence: CDR1 SGHTA, CDR2 FQGNSA. This CDR3 contains 12 residues. The CDR3 nucleotides read TGTGCCAGCAGCTTAAACAGGGTTGGCCACACCTTC. It codes for CASSLNRVGHTF.

The V and J genes are TRBV7-6 and TRBJ2-6; 10 bases map to TRBD1. The CDR3 is 19 amino acids. V shed 1 base and J 3 bases; nucleotides not matched to a gene: 9. Germline CDR1 is SGHVS and CDR2 is FNYEAQ. CDR3 amino acids: CASSLEVRDRGLGANVLTF. For the CDR3, the DNA is TGTGCCAGCAGCTTAGAGGTCCGGGACAGGGGCCTTGGGGCCAACGTCCTGACTTTC.

This chain links TRBV7-9 with TRBJ2-4; 12 bases match TRBD2. This CDR3 comprises 19 residues. Germline V gene sequence: CDR1 SEHNR, CDR2 FQNEAQ (reference sequence). The J segment lost 2 bases and the V segment lost 0 bases, leaving 8 bases of the junction unmatched. CDR3 residues: CASSLALAGGGGTKNIQYF. In nucleotides, the CDR3 is TGTGCCAGCAGCTTAGCACTAGCGGGAGGTGGGGGGACCAAAAACATTCAGTACTTC.

This chain connects TRBV6-5 to TRBJ1-2, with 7 bases that match TRBD1. This CDR3 is 14 amino acids long. The germline gives CDR1 MNHEY, CDR2 SVGAGI. Unmatched junction bases numbered 7, after V lost 7 bases and J lost 2 bases. CDR3 amino acids: CASIKQGSNYGYTF. The CDR3 DNA reads as TGTGCCAGCATTAAACAGGGGTCGAACTATGGCTACACCTTC.

The J gene is TRBJ2-1, the V gene TRBV6-5; 7 bases match TRBD1. Trimming cost V 2 bases and J 8 bases; bases outside gene matches: 6. Germline V gene sequence: CDR1 MNHEY, CDR2 SVGAGI. The CDR3 has 14 amino acids. CDR3 protein: CASSYGRGGYEQFF. The DNA for the CDR3 is TGTGCCAGCAGTTACGGGAGAGGGGGCTATGAGCAGTTCTTC.

This clone came up a few times. The gene calls are TRBV13 and TRBJ2-2; TRBD2 matches at 11 bases. Germline values: CDR1 PRHDT, CDR2 FYEKMQ (reference sequence). The CDR3 is 16 residues long. V trimming: 4 bases; J trimming: 3 bases; junction bases outside the gene matches: 4. The CDR3 bases are TGTGCCAGCAGCTCCGGGACTAGCGGCCACACCGGGGAGCTGTTTTTT. Its protein is CASSSGTSGHTGELFF.

V usage is TRBV30 and J usage is TRBJ1-3; D not resolved. The V end lost 2 bases, the J end lost 4 bases, and 9 bases lay between the germline ends. Germline V gene lookup returns CDR1 GTSNPN and CDR2 SVGIG (reference sequence). This CDR3 is built from 13 residues. The DNA of the CDR3 is TGTGCCTGGAGTTACGGGGTCGGAAACACCATATATTTT. Amino acids: CAWSYGVGNTIYF.